This T cell receptor beta chain was recorded in a study of shared clonotypes between healthy human individuals. Study conclusions and caveats: It was anticipated that sequencing depth would influence how many clonotypes donors shared. Between several donors, naive CD4 clonotypes were shared at a level of about 5%.

This clone appeared a single time. Its antigen is undetermined. The CDR3 length is 14 residues. Looked up from germline, CDR1 is MDHEN and CDR2 is SYDVKM. The V and J ends lost 3 bases and 4 bases respectively, with 13 bases between them. Naive CD8 cells were CD45RO-negative, positively selected for CCR7, excluding terminally differentiated effector memory CD45RA+ cells. Every immunoSEQ plate was one replicate of a subset's evenly spread DNA. As handled by the study authors: ImmunoSEQ supplied junction-only sequences lacking quality scores, so filtering was different. TCRdb's table, derived via immunoSEQ multiplex PCR, lists solely in-frame clones and lacks some. That table is the source of V, J and clone size, and D and trimming were worked out from the DNA. The sample has about 1,800,000 clones; roughly 95% are singletons.

Material: naive CD8+ T cells sorted from blood. The receptor's source is a man in his late teens or twenties in good health. The chain uses TRBV28 and TRBJ2-7; no clear D gene. Written as DNA, the CDR3 is TGTGCCAGCAGTTTCGAAGGCACCCATTACGAGCAGTACTTC. Encoded protein: CASSFEGTHYEQYF.